The 24 T cell receptor beta chains in this list originate from one sample, sequenced in a study of blood T cell repertoires in COVID-19. Method: immunoSEQ multiplex PCR; TCRdb's copy keeps in-frame clones and lacks some. The sample lists tens of thousands of clones, 82% occurring once. The specimen was peripheral blood. The receptor source for this set is a human donor in a cohort sampled during active COVID-19.

V and J are TRBV5-1 and TRBJ2-3, with TRBD1 matching 8 bases. The CDR3 has 17 residues. CDR1 and CDR2 from the germline V gene are SGHRS and YFSETQ. The trim removed 0 bases at V and 5 bases at J, leaving 11 bases unmatched. CDR3 DNA: TGCGCCAGCAGCTTGGTCACCCAGGGGGCCGGCGGAGATACGCAGTATTTT. Residues: CASSLVTQGAGGDTQYF.

The table lists this clone with a count of one. This rearrangement joins TRBV3-1 (or the pseudogene TRBV3-2) to TRBJ1-5; D not certain. Deletions cut 1 base from V and 4 bases from J, with 8 bases between. CDR3 size: 14 residues. Germline V gene lookup returns CDR1 LGHDT and CDR2 YNNKEL (reference sequence). The CDR3 nucleotides read TGTGCCAGCAGCCAAGCTCACGGGAATCAGCCCCAGCATTTT. Its translation: CASSQAHGNQPQHF.

This rearrangement joins TRBV21-1 to TRBJ1-1; the table gives TRBD1 as D, unverified against the DNA. TRBV21-1 is classified as a pseudogene. The CDR3 spans 18 residues. CDR3 nucleotides: TGTGCCAGCAGCAGGGACAGGGGGCGTCCTCCTCGGTACTCTGAAGCTTTCTTT. This codes for CASSRDRGRPPRYSEAFF.

For this clone: This CDR3 is also generated by other DNA sequences in the sample. J is TRBJ2-7 and V is TRBV29-1; maybe TRBD2 (6 bases). The germline V gene has CDR1 SQVTM and CDR2 ANQGSEA. V was shortened by 3 bases and J by 4 bases, with 7 bases between the two germline ends. The CDR3 runs to 11 residues. CDR3 DNA sequence: TGCAGCGTTGAGGAGGGGTACGAGCAGTACTTC. It specifies CSVEEGYEQYF.

CDR3 residues: CASSWGGQGPTDTQYF. As DNA, the CDR3 is TGTGCCAGCAGCTGGGGGGGACAGGGTCCCACAGATACGCAGTATTTT. This chain connects TRBV5-5 to TRBJ2-3; 9 bases map to TRBD1. V was clipped by 3 bases and J by 2 bases; unmatched bases: 7. Germline V gene data show CDR1 as SGHKS and CDR2 as YYEKEE (reference sequence). The CDR3 consists of 16 residues. Supplemented by reference TRBV5-5 and TRBJ2-3, the full variable domain reads DAGVTQSPTHLIKTRGQQVTLRCSPISGHKSVSWYQQVLGQGPQFIFQYYEKEERGRGNFPDRFSARQFPNYSSELNVNALLLGDSALYLCASSWGGQGPTDTQYFGPGTRLTVL.

V and J are TRBV5-5 and TRBJ1-4; no reliable D call. Trimming left V 3 bases short and J 2 bases short, with 11 bases between. CDR1 SGHKS and CDR2 YYEKEE come from the germline V gene (reference sequence). This CDR3 region has 15 residues. Here the CDR3 DNA reads TGTGCCAGCAGCTCGTCCGAGGTTACTAATGAAAAACTGTTTTTT. Translated: CASSSSEVTNEKLFF.

The chain couples TRBV2 to TRBJ2-7, with 7 bases matching TRBD2. V gave up 7 bases and J gave up 3 bases; unmatched junction bases: 3. The CDR3 is 12 residues long. Germline loops: CDR1 SNHLY, CDR2 FYNNEI. The CDR3 bases are TGTGCCAGCACCCGGGACTACTACGAGCAGTACTTC. Residues: CASTRDYYEQYF.

DNA of the CDR3: TGTGCCAGTAGTATCCCCAACAGGGTTCAAGGAAAACTGTTTTTT. Amino acid sequence: CASSIPNRVQGKLFF. The chain is built from TRBV19 and TRBJ1-4; D possibly corresponds to TRBD1 (6 bases). This CDR3 has 15 residues. V lost 3 bases and J 10 bases, leaving 18 bases between the germline ends. Germline V lookup: CDR1 LNHDA, CDR2 SQIVND (reference sequence).

V usage is TRBV7-2 and J usage is TRBJ2-2, with TRBD2 matching 7 bases. Germline CDR1 and CDR2: SGHTA and FQGNSA. CDR3 size: 14 residues. V shed 1 base, J shed 7 bases, and the junction held 3 bases outside the gene matches. The DNA for the CDR3 is TGTGCCAGCAGCTTAGTGCGGGGGAGCGGGGAGCTGTTTTTT. Residues: CASSLVRGSGELFF.

The chain links TRBV19 to TRBJ1-1; D is possibly TRBD1 (5 bases). Germline V gene data show CDR1 as LNHDA and CDR2 as SQIVND (reference sequence). Trimming took 8 bases from V and 1 from J, leaving 14 bases between them. There are 14 residues in the CDR3. The CDR3 here is CASRLRGGNTEAFF. The DNA for the CDR3 is TGTGCCAGTCGATTACGGGGGGGGAACACTGAAGCTTTCTTT.

This clone was recorded once. This chain joins TRBV6-6 and TRBJ1-4; a weak D match, TRBD1 (5 bases). There are 14 residues in the CDR3. Trimming removed 6 bases at V and 3 bases at J, with 11 bases between. Looked up from germline, CDR1 is MNHNY and CDR2 is SVGAGI (reference sequence). In nucleotides, the CDR3 is TGTGCCAGCAGCCCCGGGACTCCTAATGAAAAACTGTTTTTT. Its translation: CASSPGTPNEKLFF.

The V call is TRBV11-2, the J call TRBJ1-3, with D possibly TRBD1 on 5 matching bases. Germline V CDR1 and CDR2: SGHAT, FQNNGV. This CDR3 contains 15 residues. The germline V and J ends were trimmed by 5 bases and 0 bases, with 11 bases remaining between them. CDR3 in DNA: TGTGCCAGCAGCCCAGGGATACTCTCTGGAAACACCATATATTTT. Residues: CASSPGILSGNTIYF.

This clone was found once. The chain links TRBV30 to TRBJ1-6; a weak D match, TRBD1 (6 bases). Trimming pared 2 bases from V and 9 bases from J, leaving 8 bases between. CDR1 and CDR2 from the germline V gene are GTSNPN and SVGIG (reference sequence). The CDR3 sequence is 12 residues long. CDR3 nucleotide sequence: TGTGCCTGGAGTCGGGGGGCTTCACCCCTCCACTTT. Its protein product is CAWSRGASPLHF.

The rearrangement links TRBV5-4 to TRBJ2-7; 9 bases align to TRBD1. After removal of 0 bases from V and 0 bases from J, the junction contained 1 base not matched to a gene. CDR3 length: 15 residues. CDR1 SGHNT and CDR2 YYREEE come from the germline V gene (reference sequence). CDR3 protein: CASSLGDRVSYEQYF. The CDR3, as DNA: TGTGCCAGCAGCTTGGGGGACAGGGTCTCCTACGAGCAGTACTTC.

V is TRBV7-9 and J is TRBJ2-3; 12 bases are shared with TRBD2. Germline assignment: CDR1 SEHNR and CDR2 FQNEAQ (reference sequence). This CDR3 spans 16 amino acids. Trimming at V came to 5 bases and at J to 3 bases, leaving 6 bases not matched to a gene. The CDR3 region is CASSAPTSGRTDTQYF. The DNA for the CDR3 is TGTGCCAGCAGCGCCCCGACTAGCGGGAGAACAGATACGCAGTATTTT.

The rearrangement links TRBV3-1 (or the pseudogene TRBV3-2) to TRBJ1-6; TRBD1 matches 9 bases. This CDR3 is 17 amino acids long. Unmatched junction bases numbered 6, after V lost 2 bases and J lost 4 bases. In germline, CDR1 is LGHDT, CDR2 YNNKEL (reference sequence). The CDR3 coding sequence is TGTGCCAGCAGCCAATACCCAGACAGGGGGTATAATTCACCCCTCCACTTT. Translation gives CASSQYPDRGYNSPLHF.

In the case of this clone: One end of the junction does not line up with germline, which may come from a read error. This chain links TRBV3-1 (or the pseudogene TRBV3-2) with TRBJ2-2; D unresolved. The germline gives CDR1 LGHDT, CDR2 YNNKEL (reference sequence). This CDR3 has 14 amino acids. In DNA form, the CDR3 reads TGTGCCAGCAGCCAAGGGTATAACAGCGGGGAGCTGTTTTTT. It codes for CASSQGYNSGELFF.

The CDR3 sequence is CASSLLAGGRNEQFF. In DNA, the CDR3 is TGTGCCAGCAGCTTACTAGCGGGGGGAAGGAATGAGCAGTTCTTC. V usage is TRBV7-9 and J usage is TRBJ2-1; 11 bases align to TRBD2. Germline loops: CDR1 SEHNR, CDR2 FQNEAQ (reference sequence). With V trimmed by 2 bases and J by 7 bases, 4 bases remained unmatched. The CDR3 loop spans 15 amino acids.

The chain employs TRBV5-5 and TRBJ2-3, with D perhaps TRBD2 (7 bases). The CDR3 sequence is 13 residues long. Germline CDR1 is SGHKS and CDR2 is YYEKEE (reference sequence). With 6 bases removed from V and 6 bases from J, the gap between germline ends came to 14 bases. CDR3 sequence: CASTKGGEDTQYF. In nucleotides, the CDR3 is TGTGCCAGCACCAAGGGGGGGGAGGATACGCAGTATTTT.

This clone was observed a handful of times. The chain uses TRBV19 and TRBJ1-2; TRBD1 might be the D (6 bases). Deletions cut 5 bases from V and 2 bases from J, with 18 bases between. There are 16 residues in the CDR3. CDR1 is LNHDA, CDR2 SQIVND, per germline (reference sequence). The CDR3 nucleotides are TGTGCCAGTAGTGTCCACCGGACAGAAGGCAACTATGGCTACACCTTC. As protein: CASSVHRTEGNYGYTF. The complete variable domain, with remaining parts taken from reference TRBV19 and TRBJ1-2, reads DGGITQSPKYLFRKEGQNVTLSCEQNLNHDAMYWYRQDPGQGLRLIYYSQIVNDFQKGDIAEGYSVSREKKESFPLTVTSAQKNPTAFYLCASSVHRTEGNYGYTFGSGTRLTVV.

The CDR3: CASSIGSGGPRYGYTF. For the CDR3, the DNA is TGTGCCAGTAGTATCGGGTCGGGAGGGCCCCGCTATGGCTACACCTTC. The chain employs TRBV19 and TRBJ1-2; D is uncertain. The germline V and J ends were trimmed by 3 bases and 4 bases, with 18 bases remaining between them. Germline lookup yields CDR1 LNHDA and CDR2 SQIVND (reference sequence). This CDR3 comprises 16 residues.

The rearrangement joins TRBV3-1 (or the pseudogene TRBV3-2) to TRBJ1-5; 7 bases match TRBD1. This CDR3 region has 12 residues. Germline values: CDR1 LGHDT, CDR2 YNNKEL (reference sequence). The trim removed 6 bases at V and 4 bases at J, leaving 0 bases unmatched. The CDR3 DNA sequence: TGTGCCAGCAGACAGGGGAATCAGCCCCAGCATTTT. Translated: CASRQGNQPQHF.

The chain has TRBV6-5 and TRBJ1-2, with D perhaps matching TRBD1 (6 bases). The V gene lost 10 bases and the J gene lost 3 bases, with 12 bases spanning the gap. CDR1 and CDR2 (germline): MNHEY, SVGAGI. The CDR3 consists of 12 residues. CDR3 region: CATRPGDYGYTF. The CDR3 DNA reads TGTGCCACCCGCCCAGGGGACTATGGCTACACCTTC.

The genes are TRBV6-5 and TRBJ2-2; 9 nucleotides agree with TRBD2. V lost 7 bases to trimming and J lost 0 bases; unmatched junction nucleotides: 0. The germline V gene has CDR1 MNHEY and CDR2 SVGAGI. This CDR3 comprises 14 residues. The CDR3: CASIAGANTGELFF. CDR3 nucleotides: TGTGCCAGCATAGCGGGGGCGAACACCGGGGAGCTGTTTTTT.